One sample yielded the 4 T cell receptor beta chains listed below, sequenced in a study of cytomegalovirus exposure and HLA in healthy donors. Both 60 Vbeta primers and 13 Jbeta primers went into the PCR. Method: immunoSEQ multiplex PCR; TCRdb's copy keeps in-frame clones and lacks some. The sample lists roughly 51,000 clones, 81% occurring once. Material for sequencing was PBMCs. The receptor source for this set is a boy under 18 in good health and CMV-seropositive.

This clone showed up just a few times. J is TRBJ1-6 and V is TRBV7-9; a possible D gene is TRBD1 (5 bases). The germline gives CDR1 SEHNR, CDR2 FQNEAQ (reference sequence). The CDR3 sequence is 18 residues long. The ends were cut back, 0 bases at V and 4 bases at J, with 16 bases in the middle. As DNA, the CDR3 is TGTGCCAGCAGCTTAGCGGGTCTGGGGCCAGAATATAATTCACCCCTCCACTTT. It specifies CASSLAGLGPEYNSPLHF.

The chain uses TRBV25-1 and TRBJ2-5; TRBD2 is a possible D gene (5 bases). V was cut by 6 bases and J by 4 bases, with 12 bases left in between. CDR1 is MGHDK, CDR2 SYGVNS, per germline. The CDR3 totals 13 residues. The CDR3 sequence is CASRDDYRETQYF. CDR3 coding DNA: TGTGCCAGCAGGGATGACTACCGAGAGACCCAGTACTTC.

The DNA for the CDR3 is TGTGCCAGCGGTTTAGGGGGCTATGGCTACACCTTC. This sequence encodes CASGLGGYGYTF. V gene TRBV6-1 combines with J gene TRBJ1-2, with a tentative D call TRBD1 (6 bases). The CDR3 is made up of 12 amino acids. Germline CDR1 reads MNHNS; CDR2 reads SASEGT. Trimming stripped 8 bases from V and 4 bases from J, with 11 bases between.

The chain recombines TRBV5-1 with TRBJ2-7; TRBD2 matches at 10 bases. Germline CDR1 is SGHRS and CDR2 is YFSETQ. The CDR3 runs to 15 residues. V was clipped by 2 bases and J by 2 bases; unmatched bases: 4. CDR3 coding DNA: TGCGCCAGCAGCTTTACTAGCGGGGTAACCTACGAGCAGTACTTC. Amino acid sequence: CASSFTSGVTYEQYF.